Sequencing of this TCR beta chain was carried out in a study of blood T cell repertoires in COVID-19. The CDR3 sequence is 15 residues long. V shed 4 bases, J shed 1 base, and the junction held 4 bases outside the gene matches. Looked up from germline, CDR1 is MDHEN and CDR2 is SYDVKM. Sequenced by immunoSEQ multiplex PCR; TCRdb stores in-frame clones only, minus some. The sample carries roughly 280,000 clones, about 85% recorded once. Material: peripheral blood. The chain combines TRBV28 with TRBJ2-3, with TRBD1 matching 8 bases. This receptor was obtained from a woman aged 50 to 65 who had recovered from COVID-19. The CDR3 is CASSWSDRGTDTQYF. CDR3 coding DNA: TGTGCCAGCAGTTGGTCGGACAGGGGCACAGATACGCAGTATTTT.